This is a list of T cell receptor beta chains from one sample in a study of T cell changes during pregnancy in multiple sclerosis. Repertoires were generated with immunoSEQ multiplex PCR, while TCRdb's copy carries only in-frame clones and drops some. The sample has some 38,000 clones; 70% to 90% are singletons. Sequences were derived from CD8+ T cells from peripheral blood mononuclear cells, sampled in the third trimester of pregnancy. All receptors come from a female donor with multiple sclerosis, enrolled in a pregnancy study. CDR3s include the opening cysteine and the closing phenylalanine or tryptophan. A D gene is named only where the DNA matches it firmly. Rows may omit the clone size; those that give it use once, few, many or a size class.

v_gene: TRBV7-9; j_gene: TRBJ2-7; abundance: NA; d_gene: NA; CDR3nt: TGTGCCAGCACCCTACCGCTGACAGTCTCCTACGAGCAGTACTTC; CDR3aa: CASTLPLTVSYEQYF
v_gene: TRBV6-5; j_gene: TRBJ1-2; abundance: NA; d_gene: TRBD1; CDR3nt: TGTGCCAGCAGTGATCCGGACAGGAACTATGGCTACACCTTC; CDR3aa: CASSDPDRNYGYTF
v_gene: TRBV28; j_gene: TRBJ2-7; abundance: once; d_gene: NA; CDR3nt: TGTGCCAGCAGTTTAAAGACGCACTTCGGGTTCTACGAGCAGTACTTC; CDR3aa: CASSLKTHFGFYEQYF
v_gene: TRBV6-4; j_gene: TRBJ2-3; abundance: NA; d_gene: TRBD1; CDR3nt: TGTGCCAGCAGTGAGTCCCCAGGGGGCAATACGCAGTATTTT; CDR3aa: CASSESPGGNTQYF
v_gene: TRBV7-9; j_gene: TRBJ2-1; abundance: NA; d_gene: TRBD1; CDR3nt: TGTGCCAGCAGTCCTACGGGACAGGCCTACAATGAGCAGTTCTTC; CDR3aa: CASSPTGQAYNEQFF
v_gene: TRBV5-6; j_gene: TRBJ2-7; abundance: once; d_gene: NA; CDR3nt: TGTGCCAGCAGCTTGGGAATCCAGGCCTACGAGCAGTACTTC; CDR3aa: CASSLGIQAYEQYF
v_gene: TRBV5-4; j_gene: TRBJ2-2; abundance: once; d_gene: TRBD1; CDR3nt: TGTGCCAGCAGCCCGGAGGACAGGGAGAACACCGGGGAGCTGTTTTTT; CDR3aa: CASSPEDRENTGELFF
v_gene: TRBV19; j_gene: TRBJ1-1; abundance: NA; d_gene: TRBD1; CDR3nt: TGTGCCAGCACCAACCCCGGGACAGAAAGTATGAACACTGAAGCTTTCTTT; CDR3aa: CASTNPGTESMNTEAFF
v_gene: TRBV7-6; j_gene: TRBJ1-5; abundance: NA; d_gene: NA; CDR3nt: TGTGCCAGCAGCTTAGTGGGCCAGCCCCAGCATTTT; CDR3aa: CASSLVGQPQHF
v_gene: TRBV6-1; j_gene: TRBJ2-3; abundance: NA; d_gene: TRBD2; CDR3nt: TGTGCCAGCAGCGTGACTAGCGGGGGAGCAGATACGCAGTATTTT; CDR3aa: CASSVTSGGADTQYF
v_gene: TRBV28; j_gene: TRBJ1-1; abundance: NA; d_gene: TRBD1; CDR3nt: TGTGCCAGCGACAGGGGGGGCGAAGACACTGAAGCTTTCTTT; CDR3aa: CASDRGGEDTEAFF
v_gene: TRBV5-6; j_gene: TRBJ2-1; abundance: NA; d_gene: NA; CDR3nt: TGTGCCAGCAGCTTGGATGGCCACTGGAGCTCCTACAATGAGCAGTTCTTC; CDR3aa: CASSLDGHWSSYNEQFF
v_gene: TRBV7-9; j_gene: TRBJ2-7; abundance: NA; d_gene: NA; CDR3nt: TGTGCCAGCAGCTCTAGACAGTCCTTTATACTCGAGCAGTACTTC; CDR3aa: CASSSRQSFILEQYF
v_gene: TRBV9; j_gene: TRBJ1-2; abundance: NA; d_gene: TRBD1; CDR3nt: TGTGCCAGCAGCGCGGGCTGGGGGACAGGCGAAAACTATGGCTACACCTTC; CDR3aa: CASSAGWGTGENYGYTF